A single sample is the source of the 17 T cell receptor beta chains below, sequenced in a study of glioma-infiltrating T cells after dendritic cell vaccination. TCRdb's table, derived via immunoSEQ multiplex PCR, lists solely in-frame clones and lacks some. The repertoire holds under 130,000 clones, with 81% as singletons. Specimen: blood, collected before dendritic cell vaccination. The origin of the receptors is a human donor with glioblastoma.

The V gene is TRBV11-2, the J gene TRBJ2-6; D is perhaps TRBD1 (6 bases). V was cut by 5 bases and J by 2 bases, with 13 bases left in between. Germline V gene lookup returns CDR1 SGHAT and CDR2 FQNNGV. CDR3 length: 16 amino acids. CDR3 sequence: CASSPQTGPGANVLTF. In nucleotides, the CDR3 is TGTGCCAGCAGCCCCCAAACAGGGCCTGGGGCCAACGTCCTGACTTTC.

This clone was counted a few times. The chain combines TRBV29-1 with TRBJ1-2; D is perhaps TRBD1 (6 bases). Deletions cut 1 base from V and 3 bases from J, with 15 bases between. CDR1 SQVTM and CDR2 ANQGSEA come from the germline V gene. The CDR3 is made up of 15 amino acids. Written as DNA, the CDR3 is TGCAGCGTTGAAGGGCGGGCAGGGGCGTACTATGGCTACACCTTC. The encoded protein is CSVEGRAGAYYGYTF.

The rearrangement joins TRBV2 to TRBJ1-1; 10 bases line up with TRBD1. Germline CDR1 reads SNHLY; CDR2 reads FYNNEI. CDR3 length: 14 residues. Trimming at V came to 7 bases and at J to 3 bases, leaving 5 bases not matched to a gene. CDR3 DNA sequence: TGTGCCAGCATCCCGGGACAGGGGTACACTGAAGCTTTCTTT. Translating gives CASIPGQGYTEAFF.

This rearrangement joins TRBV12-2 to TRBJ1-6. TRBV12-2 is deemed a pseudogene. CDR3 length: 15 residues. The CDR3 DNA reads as TGTGCAAGTCCACGCGGGGTCTCCTATAATTCACCCCTCCACTTT. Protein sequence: CASPRGVSYNSPLHF.

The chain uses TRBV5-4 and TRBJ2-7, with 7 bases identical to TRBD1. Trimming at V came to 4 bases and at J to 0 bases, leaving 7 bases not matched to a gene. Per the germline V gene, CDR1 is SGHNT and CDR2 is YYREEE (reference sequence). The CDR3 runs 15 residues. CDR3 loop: CASSPPDRDSYEQYF. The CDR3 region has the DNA TGTGCCAGCAGCCCACCTGACAGGGACTCCTACGAGCAGTACTTC.

CDR3 coding DNA: TGTGCCAGCTCACGCCTCCAGGGCCAAGAGACCCAGTACTTC. Protein: CASSRLQGQETQYF. The chain joins TRBV18 to TRBJ2-5; TRBD1 is a possible D gene (5 bases). Germline V gene lookup returns CDR1 KGHSH and CDR2 LQKENI. V lost 4 bases and J 1 base, leaving 10 bases between the germline ends. CDR3 length: 14 amino acids.

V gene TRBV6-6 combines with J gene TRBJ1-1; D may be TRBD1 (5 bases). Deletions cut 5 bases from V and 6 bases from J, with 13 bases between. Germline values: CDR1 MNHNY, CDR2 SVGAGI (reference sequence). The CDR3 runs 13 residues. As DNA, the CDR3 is TGTGCCAGCAGTCCTGGGAGGGGCGCTGAAGCTTTCTTT. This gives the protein CASSPGRGAEAFF.

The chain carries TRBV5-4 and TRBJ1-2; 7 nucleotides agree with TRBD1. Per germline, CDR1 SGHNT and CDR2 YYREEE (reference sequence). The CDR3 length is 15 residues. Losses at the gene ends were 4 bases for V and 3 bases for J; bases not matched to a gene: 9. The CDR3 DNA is TGTGCCAGCAGCCCGAGACAGGGACCTGACTATGGCTACACCTTC. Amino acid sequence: CASSPRQGPDYGYTF.

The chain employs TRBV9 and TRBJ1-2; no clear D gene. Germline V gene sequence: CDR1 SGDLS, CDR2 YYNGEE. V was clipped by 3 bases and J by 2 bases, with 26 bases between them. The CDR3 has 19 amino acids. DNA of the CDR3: TGTGCCAGCAGCGGGTTGGATTGGGCTCCCGGGAATGAAAACTATGGCTACACCTTC. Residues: CASSGLDWAPGNENYGYTF.

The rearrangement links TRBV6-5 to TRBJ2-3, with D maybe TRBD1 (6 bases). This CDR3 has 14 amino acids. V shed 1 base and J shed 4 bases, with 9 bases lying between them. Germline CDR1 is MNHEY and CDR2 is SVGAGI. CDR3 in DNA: TGTGCCAGCAGTTACTTCCCAGGGGCAGATACGCAGTATTTT. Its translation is CASSYFPGADTQYF.

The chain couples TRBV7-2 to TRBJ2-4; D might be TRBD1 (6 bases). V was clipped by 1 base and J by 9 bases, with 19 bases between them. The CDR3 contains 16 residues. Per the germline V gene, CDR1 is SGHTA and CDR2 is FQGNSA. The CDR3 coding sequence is TGTGCCAGCAGCTTAGACTGGACAGCACCTCGAGGCATTCAGTACTTC. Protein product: CASSLDWTAPRGIQYF.

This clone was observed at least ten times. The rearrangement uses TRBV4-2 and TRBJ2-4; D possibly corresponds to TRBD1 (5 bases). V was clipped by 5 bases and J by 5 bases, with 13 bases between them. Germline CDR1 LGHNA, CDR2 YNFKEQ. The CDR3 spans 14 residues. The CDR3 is CASSSQGGENIQYF. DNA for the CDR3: TGTGCCAGCAGCTCTCAGGGTGGGGAAAACATTCAGTACTTC.

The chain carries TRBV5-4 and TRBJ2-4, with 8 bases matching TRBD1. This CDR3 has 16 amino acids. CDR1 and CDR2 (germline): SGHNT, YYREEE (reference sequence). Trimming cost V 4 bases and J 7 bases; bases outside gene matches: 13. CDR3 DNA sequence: TGTGCCAGCAGCCAAACAGGGGGTCCCCGTGGGAACATTCAGTACTTC. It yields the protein CASSQTGGPRGNIQYF.

The CDR3 DNA reads as TGTGCCAGTAGTACCCGGACAGAGACCCAGTACTTC. This encodes CASSTRTETQYF. The genes are TRBV19 and TRBJ2-7; D is unresolved. The J call may be mistaken, given a closer DNA end match to TRBJ2-5. Looked up from germline, CDR1 is LNHDA and CDR2 is SQIVND (reference sequence). The CDR3 totals 12 residues.

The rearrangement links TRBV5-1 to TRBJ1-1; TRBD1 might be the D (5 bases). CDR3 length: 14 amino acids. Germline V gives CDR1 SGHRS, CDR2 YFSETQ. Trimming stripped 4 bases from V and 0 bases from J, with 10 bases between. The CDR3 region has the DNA TGCGCCAGCAGCGAAGGACATATGAACACTGAAGCTTTCTTT. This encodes CASSEGHMNTEAFF.

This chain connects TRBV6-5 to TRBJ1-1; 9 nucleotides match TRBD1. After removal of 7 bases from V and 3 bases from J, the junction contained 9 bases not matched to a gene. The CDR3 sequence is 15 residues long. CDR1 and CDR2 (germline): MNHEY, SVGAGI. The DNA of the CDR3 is TGTGCCAGCAAGACAGGGGGGGTTGATGACACTGAAGCTTTCTTT. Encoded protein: CASKTGGVDDTEAFF.

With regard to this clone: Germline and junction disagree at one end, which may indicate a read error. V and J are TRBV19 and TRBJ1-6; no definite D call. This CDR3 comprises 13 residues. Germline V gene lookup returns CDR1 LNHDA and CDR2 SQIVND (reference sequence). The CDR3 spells CACSDLYNSPLHF. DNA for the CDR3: TGTGCCTGCTCTGATCTCTATAATTCCCCCCTCCACTTT.